The present T cell receptor (beta chain) was sequenced within a study of identical twins. Regarding the study as a whole: Where beta out-of-frame sequences were concerned, excess twin sharing was weaker.

About this clonotype itself: Antigen: not known.

The cDNA had a unique molecular identifier and a template-switch universal primer site. TCRdb called the 5' RACE reads again in MiXCR, with one record for every CDR3 protein. The sample lists under 900,000 distinct CDR3 sequences; roughly 18% were seen once. This sample also belongs to another study, concerning T cells expressing NK-cell markers. This second study says: Serological testing identified most of the eight sequenced donors as HCMV-seropositive and one as seronegative. The leading position in the CD3+CD56-NKG2C+ fraction of several donors also went to these clonotypes.

The TCR originated in a woman under 30 in good health. Material for sequencing was PBMCs.

The CDR3 bases are TGTGCCACCAGCAGTGGAAGGGAGGAGACCCAGTACTTC. Protein: CATSSGREETQYF. The gene calls are TRBV15 and TRBJ2-5; a weak D match, TRBD2 (5 bases). CDR1 and CDR2 (germline): LNHNV, YYDKDF (reference sequence). The CDR3 has 13 residues. Trimming shortened V by 3 bases and J by 5 bases, and 10 bases separated the two germline ends.